This is a list of T cell receptor beta chains from one sample in a study of blood T cell repertoires in COVID-19. Using immunoSEQ multiplex PCR, the repertoire was profiled, and TCRdb retains in-frame clones only, with some absent. The data hold 200,000 to 250,000 clones, with around 80% observed a single time. The sample consisted of peripheral blood. The receptors were gathered from a human donor in a cohort sampled during active COVID-19. CDR3s include the opening cysteine and the closing phenylalanine or tryptophan. D genes are given only for firm matches. Expanded clones get a size class; other rows say once, few or many, or leave the size out.

TRBV15	TRBJ2-7	-	-	CATSGRGSYEQYF	TGTGCCACCAGCGGGAGAGGGTCCTACGAGCAGTACTTC
TRBV9	TRBJ2-1	TRBD2	-	CASSVGGTSGRVSYNEQFF	TGTGCCAGCAGCGTTGGGGGGACTAGCGGGAGGGTCTCCTACAATGAGCAGTTCTTC
TRBV28	TRBJ2-2	TRBD2	-	CASSPPGGNTGELFF	TGTGCCAGCAGCCCTCCGGGGGGGAACACCGGGGAGCTGTTTTTT
TRBV12-5	TRBJ2-1	TRBD2	few	CASGPAGGDNEQFF	TGTGCTAGTGGCCCAGCGGGGGGGGACAATGAGCAGTTCTTC
TRBV27	TRBJ1-6	-	-	CASSVEQGKNSPLHF	TGTGCCAGCAGTGTCGAACAGGGAAAGAATTCACCCCTCCACTTT
TRBV19	TRBJ1-6	-	few	CASSLYNSPLHF	TGTGCCAGTTCCCTCTATAATTCACCCCTCCACTTT
TRBV18	TRBJ2-7	-	-	CASSPFRQESYEQYF	TGTGCCAGCTCACCATTTCGACAGGAGTCCTACGAGCAGTACTTC
TRBV4-2	TRBJ1-5	-	-	CASSQEGGSSNQPQHF	TGTGCCAGCAGCCAAGAAGGAGGGTCTAGCAATCAGCCCCAGCATTTT
TRBV5-6	TRBJ1-5	-	-	CASSRLGGARNQPQHF	TGTGCCAGCAGCCGGCTGGGGGGGGCTCGCAATCAGCCCCAGCATTTT
TRBV4-3	TRBJ2-5	-	-	CASSQTRDNQETQYF	TGCGCCAGCAGCCAAACGAGGGACAACCAAGAGACCCAGTACTTC
TRBV4-1	TRBJ2-2	-	-	CASSHRAGTPDTGELFF	TGCGCCAGCAGCCATCGGGCGGGAACGCCTGACACCGGGGAGCTGTTTTTT
TRBV19	TRBJ1-2	-	-	CASRRRQGGYTF	TGTGCCAGTAGACGACGGCAGGGAGGCTACACCTTC
TRBV7-9	TRBJ1-3	-	-	CASSPSSGNTIYF	TGTGCCAGCAGCCCTTCCTCTGGAAACACCATATATTTT
TRBV11-2	TRBJ2-3	-	-	CASSLDTFTDTQYF	TGTGCCAGCAGCTTAGACACATTCACAGATACGCAGTATTTT
TRBV27	TRBJ2-7	TRBD1	-	CASSLGTGGEQYF	TGTGCCAGCAGTTTAGGGACAGGGGGTGAGCAGTACTTC
TRBV9	TRBJ2-2	-	once	CASSVGGGETGELFF	TGTGCCAGCAGCGTAGGAGGCGGGGAAACCGGGGAGCTGTTTTTT
TRBV7-8	TRBJ1-6	TRBD1	few	CASSPTGGGQNSPLHF	TGTGCCAGCAGCCCGACAGGGGGCGGTCAAAATTCACCCCTCCACTTT
TRBV10-3	TRBJ1-1	TRBD1	once	CAIRTGGTEAFF	TGTGCCATCAGGACAGGGGGCACTGAAGCTTTCTTT
TRBV6-6	TRBJ1-4	TRBD1	-	CASSASGQANEKLFF	TGTGCCAGCAGTGCCTCCGGACAGGCTAATGAAAAACTGTTTTTT
TRBV15	TRBJ2-3	-	-	CATSRGATRSSTDTQYF	TGTGCCACCAGCAGAGGGGCAACACGATCTAGCACAGATACGCAGTATTTT
TRBV24-1	TRBJ1-5	-	few	CATSDGNQPQHF	TGTGCCACCAGTGACGGGAATCAGCCCCAGCATTTT
TRBV10-3	TRBJ1-1	-	-	CAISESTRGTEAFF	TGTGCCATCAGTGAGTCTACCCGCGGCACTGAAGCTTTCTTT
TRBV20-1	TRBJ1-1	-	-	CSASRQATEAFF	TGCAGTGCTAGTAGGCAGGCGACTGAAGCTTTCTTT
TRBV10-3	TRBJ1-5	-	few	CATSTQGVFGGNQPQHF	TGTGCCACCTCTACTCAAGGGGTTTTTGGGGGCAATCAGCCCCAGCATTTT
TRBV7-9	TRBJ1-2	-	few	CASSPQGYGYTF	TGTGCCAGCAGCCCACAGGGTTATGGCTACACCTTC
TRBV6-5	TRBJ1-1	TRBD1	-	CASSFGTGSVNTEAFF	TGTGCCAGCAGTTTTGGGACAGGGAGTGTAAACACTGAAGCTTTCTTT
TRBV5-4	TRBJ2-1	-	once	CASSLPGTLGRTEQFF	TGTGCCAGCAGCTTGCCCGGGACTTTGGGACGTACTGAGCAGTTCTTC
TRBV5-4	TRBJ2-6	-	-	CASSPGSVRANVLTF	TGTGCCAGCAGTCCGGGGAGCGTGAGGGCCAACGTCCTGACTTTC
TRBV3-1/TRBV3-2	TRBJ2-5	TRBD2	few	CASSQDTTGGTQYF	TGTGCCAGCAGCCAAGATACTACGGGGGGGACCCAGTACTTC
TRBV30	TRBJ2-7	TRBD2	-	CAWTLGTSGGAYEQYF	TGTGCCTGGACCCTAGGGACTAGCGGGGGGGCCTACGAGCAGTACTTC
TRBV25-1	TRBJ2-7	-	-	CASGNPYEQYF	TGTGCTTCAGGGAATCCGTACGAGCAGTACTTC